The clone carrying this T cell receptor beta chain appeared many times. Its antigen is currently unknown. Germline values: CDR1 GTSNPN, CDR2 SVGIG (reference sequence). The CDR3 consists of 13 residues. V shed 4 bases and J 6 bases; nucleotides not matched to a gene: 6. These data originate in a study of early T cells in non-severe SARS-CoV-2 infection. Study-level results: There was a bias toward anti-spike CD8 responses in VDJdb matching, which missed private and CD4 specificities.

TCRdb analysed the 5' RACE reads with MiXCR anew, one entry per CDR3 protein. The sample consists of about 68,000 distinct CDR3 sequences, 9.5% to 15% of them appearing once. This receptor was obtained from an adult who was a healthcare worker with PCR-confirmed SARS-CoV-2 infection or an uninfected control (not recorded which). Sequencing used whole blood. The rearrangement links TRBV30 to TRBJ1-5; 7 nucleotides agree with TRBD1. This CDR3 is CAWNSAGGQPQHF. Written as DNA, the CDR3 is TGTGCCTGGAATTCGGCAGGGGGTCAGCCCCAGCATTTT.